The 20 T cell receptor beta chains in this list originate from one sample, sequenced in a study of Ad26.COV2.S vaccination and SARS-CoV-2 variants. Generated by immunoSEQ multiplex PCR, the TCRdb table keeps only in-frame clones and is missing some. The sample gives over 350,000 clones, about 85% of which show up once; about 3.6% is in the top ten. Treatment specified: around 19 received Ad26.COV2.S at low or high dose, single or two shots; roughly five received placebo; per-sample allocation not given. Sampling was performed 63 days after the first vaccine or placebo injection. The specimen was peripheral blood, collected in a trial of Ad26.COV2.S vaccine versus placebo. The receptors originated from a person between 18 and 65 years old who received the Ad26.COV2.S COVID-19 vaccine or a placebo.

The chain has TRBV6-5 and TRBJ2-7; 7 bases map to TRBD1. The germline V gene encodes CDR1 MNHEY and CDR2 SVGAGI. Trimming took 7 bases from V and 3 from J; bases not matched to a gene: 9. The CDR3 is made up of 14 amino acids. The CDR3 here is CASTLQGQSYEQYF. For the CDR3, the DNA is TGTGCCAGCACCCTACAGGGACAGAGCTACGAGCAGTACTTC.

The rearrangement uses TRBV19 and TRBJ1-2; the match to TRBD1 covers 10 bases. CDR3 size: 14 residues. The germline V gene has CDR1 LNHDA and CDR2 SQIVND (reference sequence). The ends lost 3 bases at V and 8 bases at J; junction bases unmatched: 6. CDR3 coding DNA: TGTGCCAGTAGTATTATGGGACAGGGGAGCGGCTACACCTTC. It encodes CASSIMGQGSGYTF. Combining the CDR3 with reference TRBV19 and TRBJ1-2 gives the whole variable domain DGGITQSPKYLFRKEGQNVTLSCEQNLNHDAMYWYRQDPGQGLRLIYYSQIVNDFQKGDIAEGYSVSREKKESFPLTVTSAQKNPTAFYLCASSIMGQGSGYTFGSGTRLTVV.

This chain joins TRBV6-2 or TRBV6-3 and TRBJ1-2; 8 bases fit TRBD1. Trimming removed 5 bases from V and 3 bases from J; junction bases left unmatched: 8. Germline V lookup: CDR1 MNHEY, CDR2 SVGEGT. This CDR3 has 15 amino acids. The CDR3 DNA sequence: TGTGCCAGCAGTACAATCAGGGGGCGAGACTATGGCTACACCTTC. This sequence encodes CASSTIRGRDYGYTF.

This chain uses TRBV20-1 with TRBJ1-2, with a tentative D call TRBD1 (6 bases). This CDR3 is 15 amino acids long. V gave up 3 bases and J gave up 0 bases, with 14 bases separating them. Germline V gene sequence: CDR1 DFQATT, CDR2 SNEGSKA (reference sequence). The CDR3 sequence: CSASTQGPSNYGYTF. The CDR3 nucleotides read TGCAGTGCTAGTACTCAGGGGCCCTCTAACTATGGCTACACCTTC.

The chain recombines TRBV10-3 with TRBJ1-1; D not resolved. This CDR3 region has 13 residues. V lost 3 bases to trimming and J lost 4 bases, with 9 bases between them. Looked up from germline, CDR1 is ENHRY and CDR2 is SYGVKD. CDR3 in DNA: TGTGCCATCAGTGAACCCAGAGCCACTGAAGCTTTCTTT. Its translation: CAISEPRATEAFF.

CDR3 loop: CASSLGGEDTGLASYEQYF. CDR3 coding DNA: TGTGCCAGCAGCTTGGGGGGGGAAGATACGGGACTAGCCTCCTACGAGCAGTACTTC. This chain links TRBV5-4 with TRBJ2-7; 9 nucleotides match TRBD2. After removal of 0 bases from V and 0 bases from J, the junction contained 13 bases not matched to a gene. The germline CDR1 and CDR2 sequences are SGHNT and YYREEE (reference sequence). This CDR3 has 19 amino acids.

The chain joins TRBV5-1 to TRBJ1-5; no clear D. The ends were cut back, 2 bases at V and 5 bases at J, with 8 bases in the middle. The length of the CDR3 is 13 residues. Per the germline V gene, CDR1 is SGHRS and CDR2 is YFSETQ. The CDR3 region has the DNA TGCGCCAGCAGCTTTGGTGGGGATCAGCCCCAGCATTTT. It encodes CASSFGGDQPQHF.

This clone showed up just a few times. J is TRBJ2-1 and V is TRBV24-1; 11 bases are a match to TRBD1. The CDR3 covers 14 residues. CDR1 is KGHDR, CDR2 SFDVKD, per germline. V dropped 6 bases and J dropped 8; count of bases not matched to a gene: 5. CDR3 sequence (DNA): TGTGCCACCAGTCCGGGACAGGGGGGATATGAGCAGTTCTTC. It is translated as CATSPGQGGYEQFF.

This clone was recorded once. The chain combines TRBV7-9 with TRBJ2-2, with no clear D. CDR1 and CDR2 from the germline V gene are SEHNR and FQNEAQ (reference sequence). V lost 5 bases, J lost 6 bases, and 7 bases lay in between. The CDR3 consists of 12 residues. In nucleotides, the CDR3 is TGTGCCAGCAGCCCCCACGCCGGGGAGCTGTTTTTT. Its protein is CASSPHAGELFF.

The CDR3 DNA reads as TGTGCCAGCACCGGATGGTCAGCAACTAACTATGGCTACACCTTC. Amino acids: CASTGWSATNYGYTF. The chain combines TRBV5-6 with TRBJ1-2; D is ambiguous. The germline gives CDR1 SGHDT, CDR2 YYEEEE. Trimming took 6 bases from V and 0 from J, leaving 15 bases between them. This CDR3 spans 15 amino acids.

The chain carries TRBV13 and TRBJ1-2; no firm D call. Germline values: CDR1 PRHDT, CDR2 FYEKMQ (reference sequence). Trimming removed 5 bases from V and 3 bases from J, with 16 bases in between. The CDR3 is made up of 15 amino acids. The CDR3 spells CASSETGTSDYGYTF. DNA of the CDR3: TGTGCCAGCAGCGAAACGGGTACCAGTGACTATGGCTACACCTTC.

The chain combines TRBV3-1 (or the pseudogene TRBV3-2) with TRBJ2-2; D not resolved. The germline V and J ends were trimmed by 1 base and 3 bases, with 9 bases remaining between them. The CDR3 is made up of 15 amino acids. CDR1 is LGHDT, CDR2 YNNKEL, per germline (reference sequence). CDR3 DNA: TGTGCCAGCAGCCAAGTCTCACAGCACACCGGGGAGCTGTTTTTT. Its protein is CASSQVSQHTGELFF.

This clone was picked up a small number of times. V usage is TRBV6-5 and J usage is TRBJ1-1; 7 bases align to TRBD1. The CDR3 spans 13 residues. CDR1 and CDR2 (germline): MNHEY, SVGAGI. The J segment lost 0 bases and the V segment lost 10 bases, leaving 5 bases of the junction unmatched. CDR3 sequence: CAMDRYMNTEAFF. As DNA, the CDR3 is TGTGCCATGGACAGGTACATGAACACTGAAGCTTTCTTT.

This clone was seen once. DNA of the CDR3: TGTGCCAGCAGCTCCGACTGGAACACTGAAGCTTTCTTT. It codes for CASSSDWNTEAFF. The chain recombines TRBV5-6 with TRBJ1-1; D gene ambiguous. V dropped 3 bases and J dropped 1 base, with 7 bases sitting between them. The CDR3 has 13 residues. CDR1 is SGHDT, CDR2 YYEEEE, per germline.

Here the CDR3 reads CASSQYDRNYGYTF. CDR3 nucleotide sequence: TGTGCCAGCAGCCAATATGACAGAAACTATGGCTACACCTTC. This chain uses TRBV3-1 (or the pseudogene TRBV3-2) with TRBJ1-2; weak D call: TRBD1 (5 bases). Germline CDR1 LGHDT, CDR2 YNNKEL (reference sequence). Deletions cut 2 bases from V and 2 bases from J, with 9 bases between. The CDR3 loop spans 14 amino acids.

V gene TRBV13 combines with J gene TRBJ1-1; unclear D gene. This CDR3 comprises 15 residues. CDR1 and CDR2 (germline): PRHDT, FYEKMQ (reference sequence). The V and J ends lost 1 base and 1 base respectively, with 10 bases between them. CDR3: CASSLAVRWNTEAFF. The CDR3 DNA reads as TGTGCCAGCAGCTTAGCGGTAAGATGGAACACTGAAGCTTTCTTT.

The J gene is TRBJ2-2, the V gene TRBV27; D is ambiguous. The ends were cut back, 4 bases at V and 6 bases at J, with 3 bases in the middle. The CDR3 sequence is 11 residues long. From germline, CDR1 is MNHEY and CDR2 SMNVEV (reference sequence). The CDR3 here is CASSSPGELFF. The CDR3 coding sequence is TGTGCCAGCAGTTCGCCCGGGGAGCTGTTTTTT.

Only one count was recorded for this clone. CDR3 DNA: TGCAGCGTTCGAACAGATATGAACACCGGGGAGCTGTTTTTT. Its protein product is CSVRTDMNTGELFF. The V call is TRBV29-1, the J call TRBJ2-2; no clear D. This CDR3 is built from 14 residues. The V gene's germline CDR1 is SQVTM and CDR2 ANQGSEA. Trimming removed 5 bases from V and 1 base from J, with 11 bases in between.

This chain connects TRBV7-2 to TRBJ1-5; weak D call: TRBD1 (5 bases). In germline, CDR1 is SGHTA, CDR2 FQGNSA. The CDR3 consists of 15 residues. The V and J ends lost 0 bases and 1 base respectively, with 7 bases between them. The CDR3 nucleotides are TGTGCCAGCAGCTTAGCGGGACTGAGCAATCAGCCCCAGCATTTT. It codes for CASSLAGLSNQPQHF.

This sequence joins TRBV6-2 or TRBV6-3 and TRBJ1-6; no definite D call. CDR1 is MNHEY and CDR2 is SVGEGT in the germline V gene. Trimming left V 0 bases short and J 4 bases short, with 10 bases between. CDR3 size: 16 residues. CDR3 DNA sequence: TGTGCCAGCAGTTACTCGAAACCGGGGTATAATTCACCCCTCCACTTT. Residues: CASSYSKPGYNSPLHF.